Listed below are T cell receptor beta chains from one sample, sequenced in a study of cytomegalovirus exposure and HLA in healthy donors. This table comes from immunoSEQ multiplex PCR, and its TCRdb copy is limited to in-frame clones, with some not included. The sample contains 220,000 or so clones, roughly 87% of which appear only once. Material: PBMCs. Receptors originate from a woman aged 18 to 35 in good health and CMV-seropositive. The CDR3 runs from the conserved cysteine through the conserved F or W. The D gene is left open where the match is weak. For some rows the clone size is stated as once, few or many, or as a class when expanded; others skip it.

>TRBJ2-2|TRBV6-1|15|once|TRBD1
CASMAIHRGTGELFF
TGTGCCAGCATGGCAATACACAGGGGCACCGGGGAGCTGTTTTTT
>TRBJ2-1|TRBV29-1|16|NA|TRBD2
CSVDGTWSGRHNEQFF
TGCAGCGTTGACGGGACGTGGAGCGGGAGACACAATGAGCAGTTCTTC
>TRBJ1-2|TRBV6-1|12|NA|NA
CASSEILLGYTF
TGTGCCAGCAGTGAAATCCTCCTGGGCTACACCTTC
>TRBJ1-1|TRBV27|14|NA|NA
CASSYRGRGTEAFF
TGTGCCAGCAGTTACCGCGGTAGGGGGACTGAAGCTTTCTTT
>TRBJ2-1|TRBV27|13|NA|TRBD2
CASSHLADNEQFF
TGTGCCAGCAGTCATCTAGCGGACAATGAGCAGTTCTTC
>TRBJ1-2|TRBV28|12|NA|NA
CASTRDSYGYTF
TGTGCCAGCACCCGGGATTCTTATGGCTACACCTTC
>TRBJ1-2|TRBV4-1|15|few|NA
CASSQVRGGNYGYTF
TGCGCCAGCAGCCAAGTGAGGGGGGGGAACTATGGCTACACCTTC
>TRBJ2-7|TRBV6-5|13|NA|TRBD1
CASSYRDRGEQYF
TGTGCCAGCAGTTACCGGGACAGGGGCGAGCAGTACTTC
>TRBJ2-1|TRBV19|14|NA|TRBD1
CASSSDRLSNEQFF
TGTGCCAGTAGTTCGGACAGGCTCTCGAATGAGCAGTTCTTC
>TRBJ2-7|TRBV10-1|15|NA|NA
CASSESGGGGLEQYF
TGCGCCAGCAGTGAGTCCGGAGGGGGGGGGCTCGAGCAGTACTTC
>TRBJ1-4|TRBV5-6|16|NA|NA
CASSTDKRAYNEKLFF
TGTGCCAGCAGCACCGACAAGAGGGCATACAATGAAAAACTGTTTTTT
>TRBJ1-2|TRBV6-1|15|NA|NA
CASRVQGPANYGYTF
TGTGCCAGCAGAGTACAGGGCCCAGCTAACTATGGCTACACCTTC
>TRBJ1-1|TRBV19|13|NA|NA
CASSPRGRTEAFF
TGTGCCAGTAGCCCCCGGGGTCGGACTGAAGCTTTCTTT
>TRBJ2-4|TRBV27|15|NA|NA
CASSSGEEAKNIQYF
TGTGCCAGCAGTTCCGGGGAGGAAGCCAAAAACATTCAGTACTTC
>TRBJ2-5|TRBV4-1|12|NA|NA
CASSQTWETQYF
TGCGCCAGCAGCCAGACATGGGAGACCCAGTACTTC
>TRBJ2-3|TRBV7-9|16|once|NA
CASSSSLDLSTDTQYF
TGTGCCAGCAGCTCCTCACTTGATCTTAGCACAGATACGCAGTATTTT
>TRBJ1-5|TRBV11-2|13|NA|NA
CASSVEGVQPQHF
TGTGCCAGCAGTGTCGAAGGGGTTCAGCCCCAGCATTTT
>TRBJ2-5|TRBV25-1|13|NA|TRBD2
CASSLVAGEGQYF
TGTGCCAGCAGTCTCGTAGCGGGAGAGGGCCAGTACTTC
>TRBJ1-5|TRBV5-6|13|NA|NA
CASSLGAFGPQHF
TGTGCCAGCAGCTTGGGAGCGTTCGGGCCCCAGCATTTT
>TRBJ1-2|TRBV5-1|14|NA|TRBD1
CASRPPGQLYGYTF
TGCGCCAGCAGGCCTCCGGGACAGCTCTATGGCTACACCTTC
>TRBJ2-7|TRBV2|13|NA|NA
CASSELYGYEQYF
TGTGCCAGCAGTGAGCTTTACGGGTACGAGCAGTACTTC
>TRBJ2-7|TRBV14|12|NA|NA
CASSQDMYEQYF
TGTGCCAGCAGCCAAGATATGTACGAGCAGTACTTC
>TRBJ2-1|TRBV7-9|17|NA|NA
CASSSGGFLADLNEQFF
TGTGCCAGCAGCTCTGGCGGGTTTTTAGCGGACCTCAATGAGCAGTTCTTC
>TRBJ2-7|TRBV4-1|17|once|NA
CASSQTSTPGFSYEQYF
TGCGCCAGCAGCCAAACTTCCACTCCGGGATTTTCCTACGAGCAGTACTTC
>TRBJ2-5|TRBV7-9|14|NA|NA
CASSLAGVWETQYF
TGTGCCAGCAGCTTAGCGGGAGTTTGGGAGACCCAGTACTTC
>TRBJ1-1|TRBV7-3|13|NA|NA
CASSLRGQTEAFF
TGTGCCAGCAGCTTAAGGGGCCAGACTGAAGCTTTCTTT
>TRBJ2-1|TRBV9|17|NA|TRBD1
CASSVSDRGLGPSGQFF
TGTGCCAGCAGCGTATCTGACAGGGGGCTTGGACCGAGCGGGCAGTTCTTC
>TRBJ2-3|TRBV5-6|15|NA|NA
CASSLVGGGTDTQYF
TGTGCCAGCAGCTTGGTAGGAGGTGGTACAGATACGCAGTATTTT
>TRBJ2-5|TRBV4-1|15|NA|TRBD2
CASSQAQRGQETQYF
TGCGCCAGCAGCCAAGCCCAGCGGGGCCAAGAGACCCAGTACTTC
>TRBJ1-2|TRBV7-9|14|NA|NA
CASSLGRGYSSYTF
TGTGCCAGCAGCTTAGGGAGGGGATATTCGAGCTACACCTTC
>TRBJ2-2|TRBV27|13|few|NA
CASRLLYTGELFF
TGTGCCAGCAGACTCCTTTATACCGGGGAGCTGTTTTTT
>TRBJ2-7|TRBV5-1|15|many|TRBD2
CASSSGLAGTYEQYF
TGCGCCAGCAGCTCCGGACTAGCGGGAACCTACGAGCAGTACTTC
>TRBJ2-7|TRBV2|12|NA|NA
CASSAQGVEQYF
TGTGCCAGCAGTGCTCAGGGTGTTGAGCAGTACTTC
>TRBJ2-7|TRBV21-1|19|NA|NA
CASSKRGTGVSNPSYEQYF
TGTGCCAGCAGCAAACGGGGGACAGGGGTCTCTAACCCCTCCTACGAGCAGTACTTC
>TRBJ2-2|TRBV9|14|NA|NA
CASSVQDGTGELFF
TGTGCCAGCAGCGTACAGGATGGGACCGGGGAGCTGTTTTTT
>TRBJ2-1|TRBV27|22|NA|TRBD2
CASSLNRGRTSGRSSSYNEQFF
TGTGCCAGCAGTCTCAACAGGGGAAGGACTAGCGGAAGAAGTTCCTCCTACAATGAGCAGTTCTTC
>TRBJ1-4|TRBV29-1|13|NA|TRBD1
CSVQGGSNEKLFF
TGCAGCGTCCAGGGGGGATCTAATGAAAAACTGTTTTTT